Presented here are 11 T cell receptor beta chains from one specimen sequenced in a study of blood T cell repertoires in COVID-19. The assay was immunoSEQ multiplex PCR, and TCRdb's table has in-frame clones only and misses some. The sample carries roughly 97,000 clones, 70% to 85% recorded once. Sequenced material: peripheral blood. The source is a man in his 70s with acute or convalescent COVID-19.

This clone was recorded once. The chain couples TRBV30 to TRBJ2-3; TRBD2 matches 15 bases. The CDR3 covers 19 residues. Germline loops: CDR1 GTSNPN, CDR2 SVGIG (reference sequence). V lost 2 bases and J lost 0; bases outside the gene matches: 9. This CDR3 reads CAWSWGLAGGSSSTDTQYF. Here the CDR3 DNA reads TGTGCCTGGAGTTGGGGACTAGCGGGGGGTTCCTCTAGCACAGATACGCAGTATTTT.

The CDR3: CAWRPRASGETQYF. The CDR3 DNA reads as TGTGCTTGGCGTCCCAGGGCAAGTGGCGAGACCCAGTACTTC. The rearrangement uses TRBV30 and TRBJ2-5; tentative D call: TRBD1 (5 bases). CDR1 GTSNPN and CDR2 SVGIG come from the germline V gene (reference sequence). The CDR3 sequence is 14 residues long.

This clone has just a few counts. The gene calls are TRBV11-2 and TRBJ2-2, with D maybe TRBD1 (6 bases). The CDR3 contains 16 residues. CDR1 SGHAT and CDR2 FQNNGV come from the germline V gene. V was pared by 7 bases and J by 6 bases, with 21 bases between. The CDR3 coding sequence is TGTGCCAGCACGGGATATACTGGGGGCCGGGCCGGGGAGCTGTTTTTT. Translated, it gives CASTGYTGGRAGELFF.

The chain has TRBV30 and TRBJ1-4; D not certain. The CDR3 consists of 15 residues. CDR1 GTSNPN and CDR2 SVGIG come from the germline V gene (reference sequence). V was cut by 0 bases and J by 7 bases, with 15 bases left in between. For the CDR3, the DNA is TGTGCCTGGAGTGTACCCGCGTATTTGTTTGAAAAACTGTTTTTT. Translating it yields CAWSVPAYLFEKLFF.

The chain joins TRBV19 to TRBJ1-1, with TRBD1 as a possible D gene (5 bases). Trimming shortened V by 5 bases and J by 1 base, and 14 bases separated the two germline ends. This CDR3 is built from 15 residues. Germline CDR1 is LNHDA and CDR2 is SQIVND (reference sequence). CDR3 sequence reads: CASSPEGHWNTEAFF. CDR3 DNA sequence: TGTGCCAGTAGTCCGGAAGGACACTGGAACACTGAAGCTTTCTTT.

The rearrangement links TRBV3-1 (or the pseudogene TRBV3-2) to TRBJ1-6; no firm D call. V shed 1 base and J shed 9 bases, with 13 bases lying between them. Germline CDR1 LGHDT, CDR2 YNNKEL (reference sequence). This CDR3 contains 15 residues. The CDR3 loop is CASSQGGERASPLHF. In DNA form, the CDR3 reads TGTGCCAGCAGCCAAGGCGGGGAGAGGGCTTCACCCCTCCACTTT.

This clone was detected once. The gene calls are TRBV7-8 and TRBJ2-5; 7 nucleotides align to TRBD1. The length of the CDR3 is 13 residues. V gave up 4 bases and J gave up 2 bases; unmatched junction bases: 1. Germline assignment: CDR1 SGHVS and CDR2 FQNEAQ. This CDR3 is CASSWGQQETQYF. Here the CDR3 DNA reads TGTGCCAGCAGCTGGGGACAGCAAGAGACCCAGTACTTC.

This clone was counted between two and nine times. This sequence joins TRBV19 and TRBJ2-5; 10 nucleotides align to TRBD2. The CDR3 has 14 residues. V gave up 5 bases and J gave up 7 bases; unmatched junction bases: 7. Germline-derived CDR1 and CDR2 are LNHDA and SQIVND (reference sequence). CDR3 DNA: TGTGCCAGTAGTTATCTAGCGGGAGTTCGGACCCAGTACTTC. Translating gives CASSYLAGVRTQYF.

The chain has TRBV7-6 and TRBJ2-1; 7 nucleotides line up with TRBD2. After removal of 5 bases from V and 8 bases from J, the junction contained 12 bases not matched to a gene. This CDR3 comprises 15 residues. Germline-derived CDR1 and CDR2 are SGHVS and FNYEAQ. Here the CDR3 DNA reads TGTGCCAGCAGCCAATTTACGGGAGGTCAGGATGAGCAGTTCTTC. Translation: CASSQFTGGQDEQFF.

This rearrangement joins TRBV6-5 to TRBJ1-4; D might be TRBD1 (6 bases). Germline-derived CDR1 and CDR2 are MNHEY and SVGAGI. The CDR3 has 15 residues. The V end was cut by 5 bases, the J end by 6 bases, with 16 bases between. CDR3: CASSRGANRDEKLFF. The CDR3 coding sequence is TGTGCCAGCAGTCGTGGGGCTAACAGGGATGAAAAACTGTTTTTT.

This clone was counted only a few times. The chain joins TRBV7-2 to TRBJ1-5; the match to TRBD1 covers 8 bases. From germline, CDR1 is SGHTA and CDR2 FQGNSA. Unmatched junction bases numbered 7, after V lost 0 bases and J lost 3 bases. This CDR3 has 17 residues. The CDR3 reads CASSLAIGTGNNQPQHF. The CDR3 DNA is TGTGCCAGCAGCTTAGCGATTGGGACAGGAAACAATCAGCCCCAGCATTTT. The full variable domain, in which reference TRBV7-2 and TRBJ1-5 provide the parts outside the CDR3, is GAGVSQSPSNKVTEKGKDVELRCDPISGHTALYWYRQSLGQGLEFLIYFQGNSAPDKSGLPSDRFSAERTGGSVSTLTIQRTQQEDSAVYLCASSLAIGTGNNQPQHFGDGTRLSIL.